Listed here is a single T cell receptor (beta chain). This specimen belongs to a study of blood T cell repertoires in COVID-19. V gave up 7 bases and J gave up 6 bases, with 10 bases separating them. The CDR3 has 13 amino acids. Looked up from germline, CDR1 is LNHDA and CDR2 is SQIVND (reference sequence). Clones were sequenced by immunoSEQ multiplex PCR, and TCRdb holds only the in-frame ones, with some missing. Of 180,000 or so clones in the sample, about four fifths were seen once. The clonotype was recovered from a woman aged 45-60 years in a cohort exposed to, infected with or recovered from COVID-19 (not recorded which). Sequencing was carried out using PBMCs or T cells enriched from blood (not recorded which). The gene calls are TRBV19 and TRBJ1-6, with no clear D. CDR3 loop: CASTDTGNSPLHF. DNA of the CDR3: TGTGCCAGTACCGACACCGGTAATTCACCCCTCCACTTT.